This T cell receptor beta chain stems from a study of vaccination effects on CD4 cells after COVID-19. Across the study: Median timing of post-vaccine samples was 72 days after the second dose.

The protocol was immunoSEQ multiplex PCR, while the TCRdb copy is restricted to in-frame clones and leaves out a portion. The sample lists tens of thousands of clones, less than 80% occurring once. Study-level findings and limits: Convalescent patients were scarce in the study, and it lacked early post-infection timepoints. There was marked clonal contraction among infection- and vaccine-induced clones late after vaccination.

Trimming removed 1 base at V and 5 bases at J, with 3 bases between. This CDR3 has 12 residues. The germline CDR1 and CDR2 sequences are SGHTA and FQGNSA. On this clone: Its cognate antigen is unknown. Other nucleotide sequences from this sample produce the same CDR3.

Pools of viral peptides were used by the ViraFEST assay to expand antigen-specific CD4+ T cells ahead of sequencing. With about 9 days of culture completed, CD4+ T cells were isolated. The participants, recipients of two vaccine doses, got either BNT162b2 or mRNA-1273. In the cultures, half the medium was exchanged for IL-2 medium on days 3 and 7. V is TRBV7-2 and J is TRBJ1-5, with D unclear. This specimen consisted of CD4+ T cells from PBMCs cultured with HCoV-OC43 spike peptides, obtained after COVID-19 vaccination. Noted subset: HCoV-OC43 spike overlapping peptide pool stimulation. The receptor's source is a human donor who received a COVID-19 vaccine. The CDR3 protein is CASSLEYQPQHF. The DNA of the CDR3 is TGTGCCAGCAGCTTAGAGTATCAGCCCCAGCATTTT.